This T cell receptor beta chain is from a study of blood T cell repertoires in COVID-19. Using immunoSEQ multiplex PCR, the repertoire was profiled, and TCRdb retains in-frame clones only, with some absent. The table lists about 350,000 clones, about 90% of them singletons. The age range of participants was about 18 to 95 years, with residence in fewer than 25 US areas. CDR1 is MGHRA, CDR2 YSYEKL, per germline. With 1 base clipped from V and 8 bases from J, the junction kept 7 bases outside the gene matches. This CDR3 is 14 amino acids long. This clone was observed a single time. The clonotype originates from a woman in her 30s who had recovered from COVID-19. This sequence joins TRBV4-1 and TRBJ1-2; 7 bases match TRBD1. Sequencing used PBMCs or T cells enriched from blood (not recorded which). This CDR3 is CASSQAGQAQGYTF. CDR3 in DNA: TGCGCCAGCAGCCAAGCAGGACAGGCGCAGGGCTACACCTTC.